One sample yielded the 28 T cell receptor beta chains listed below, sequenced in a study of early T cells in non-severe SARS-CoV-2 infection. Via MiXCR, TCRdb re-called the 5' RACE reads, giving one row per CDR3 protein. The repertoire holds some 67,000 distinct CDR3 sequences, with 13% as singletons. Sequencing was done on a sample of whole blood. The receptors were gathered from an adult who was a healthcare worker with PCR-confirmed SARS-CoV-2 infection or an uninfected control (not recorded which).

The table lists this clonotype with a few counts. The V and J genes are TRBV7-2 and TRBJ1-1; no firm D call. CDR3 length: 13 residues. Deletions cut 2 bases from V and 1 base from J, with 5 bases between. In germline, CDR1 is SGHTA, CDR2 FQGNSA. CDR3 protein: CASSLQQNTEAFF. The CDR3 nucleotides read TGTGCCAGCAGCTTACAGCAGAACACTGAAGCTTTCTTT. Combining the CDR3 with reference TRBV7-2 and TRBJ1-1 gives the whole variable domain GAGVSQSPSNKVTEKGKDVELRCDPISGHTALYWYRQSLGQGLEFLIYFQGNSAPDKSGLPSDRFSAERTGGSVSTLTIQRTQQEDSAVYLCASSLQQNTEAFFGQGTRLTVV.

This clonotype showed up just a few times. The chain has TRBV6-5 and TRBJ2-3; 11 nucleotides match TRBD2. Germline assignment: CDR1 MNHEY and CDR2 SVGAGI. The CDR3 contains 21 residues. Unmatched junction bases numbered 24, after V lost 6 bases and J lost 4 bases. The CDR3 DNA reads TGTGCCAGCAGGGACACGAACAGGGGCGGACTTAGCGGGAGGGAGGCAGATACGCAGTATTTT. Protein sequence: CASRDTNRGGLSGREADTQYF.

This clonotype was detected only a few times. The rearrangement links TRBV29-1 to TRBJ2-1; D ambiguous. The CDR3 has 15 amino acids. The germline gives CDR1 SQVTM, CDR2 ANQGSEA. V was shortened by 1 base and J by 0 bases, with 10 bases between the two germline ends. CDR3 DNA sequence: TGCAGCGTTGAAGTGCCTTCTACCTCCTACAATGAGCAGTTCTTC. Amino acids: CSVEVPSTSYNEQFF.

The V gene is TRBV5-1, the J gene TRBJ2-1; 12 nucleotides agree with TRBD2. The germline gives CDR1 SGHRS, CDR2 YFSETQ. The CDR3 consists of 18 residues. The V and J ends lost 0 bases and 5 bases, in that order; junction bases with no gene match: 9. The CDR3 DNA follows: TGCGCCAGCAGCTTGGGACTAGCGGGGGCCCGTATAGACAATGAGCAGTTCTTC. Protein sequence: CASSLGLAGARIDNEQFF.

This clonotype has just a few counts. This chain's CDR3 is CASTVNTGELFF. DNA of the CDR3: TGTGCCAGCACTGTGAACACCGGGGAGCTGTTTTTT. The rearrangement links TRBV2 to TRBJ2-2; D remains ambiguous. The germline CDR1 and CDR2 sequences are SNHLY and FYNNEI. The CDR3 totals 12 residues. V lost 7 bases, J lost 1 base, and 4 bases lay in between.

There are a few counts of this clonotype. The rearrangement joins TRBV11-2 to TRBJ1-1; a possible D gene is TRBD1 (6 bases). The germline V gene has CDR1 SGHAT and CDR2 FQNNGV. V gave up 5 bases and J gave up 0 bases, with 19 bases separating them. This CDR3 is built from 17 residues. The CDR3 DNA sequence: TGTGCCAGCAGCCCGCCGGGACACGGAGGCGTGAACACTGAAGCTTTCTTT. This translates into CASSPPGHGGVNTEAFF.

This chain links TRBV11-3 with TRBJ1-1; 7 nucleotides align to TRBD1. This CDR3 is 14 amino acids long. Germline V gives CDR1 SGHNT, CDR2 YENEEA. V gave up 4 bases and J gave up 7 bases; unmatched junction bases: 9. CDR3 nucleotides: TGTGCCAGCAGCTCAGGGACCCGGGACAGTGAAGCTTTCTTT. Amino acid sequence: CASSSGTRDSEAFF.

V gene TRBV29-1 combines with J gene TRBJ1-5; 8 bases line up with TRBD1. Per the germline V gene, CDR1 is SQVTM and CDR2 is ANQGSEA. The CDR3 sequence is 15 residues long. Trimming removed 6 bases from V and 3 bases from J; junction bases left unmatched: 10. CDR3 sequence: CSVILDRVDNQPQHF. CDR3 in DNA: TGCAGCGTCATCTTGGACAGGGTGGACAATCAGCCCCAGCATTTT.

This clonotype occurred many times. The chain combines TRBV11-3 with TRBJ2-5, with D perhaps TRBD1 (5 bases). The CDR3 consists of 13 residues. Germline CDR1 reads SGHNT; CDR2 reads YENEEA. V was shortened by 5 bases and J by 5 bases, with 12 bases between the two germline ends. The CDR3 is CASSGHIGETQYF. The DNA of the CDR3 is TGTGCCAGCAGCGGACACATAGGGGAGACCCAGTACTTC. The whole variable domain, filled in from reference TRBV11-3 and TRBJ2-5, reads EAGVVQSPRYKIIEKKQPVAFWCNPISGHNTLYWYLQNLGQGPELLIRYENEEAVDDSQLPKDRFSAERLKGVDSTLKIQPAELGDSAVYLCASSGHIGETQYFGPGTRLLVL.

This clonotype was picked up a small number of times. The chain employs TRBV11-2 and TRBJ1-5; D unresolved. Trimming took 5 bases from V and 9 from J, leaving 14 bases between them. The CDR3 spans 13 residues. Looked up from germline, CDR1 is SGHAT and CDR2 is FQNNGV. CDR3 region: CASSNREGGPQHF. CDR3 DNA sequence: TGTGCCAGCAGCAACCGGGAGGGAGGGCCCCAGCATTTT.

Written as DNA, the CDR3 is TGTGCCAGCAGCAAAGGAGGTGCCCTCCACTTT. This codes for CASSKGGALHF. The chain carries TRBV21-1 and TRBJ1-6. TRBV21-1 is a known pseudogene. The CDR3 spans 11 residues.

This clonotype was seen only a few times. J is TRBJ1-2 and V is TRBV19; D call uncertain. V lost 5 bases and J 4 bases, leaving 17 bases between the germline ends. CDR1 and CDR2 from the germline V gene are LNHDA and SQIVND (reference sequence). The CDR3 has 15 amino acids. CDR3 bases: TGTGCCAGTAGTGATCTTTGGGGTCTTGTCTATGGCTACACCTTC. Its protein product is CASSDLWGLVYGYTF. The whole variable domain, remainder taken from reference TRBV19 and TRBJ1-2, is DGGITQSPKYLFRKEGQNVTLSCEQNLNHDAMYWYRQDPGQGLRLIYYSQIVNDFQKGDIAEGYSVSREKKESFPLTVTSAQKNPTAFYLCASSDLWGLVYGYTFGSGTRLTVV.

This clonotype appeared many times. CDR3: CASSLELGGGQYF. The CDR3 DNA sequence: TGCGCCAGCAGTCTAGAGCTGGGAGGCGGGCAGTACTTC. The V and J genes are TRBV5-1 and TRBJ2-7; TRBD2 might be the D (6 bases). CDR3 size: 13 residues. Trimming left V 5 bases short and J 9 bases short, with 18 bases between. Per the germline V gene, CDR1 is SGHRS and CDR2 is YFSETQ.

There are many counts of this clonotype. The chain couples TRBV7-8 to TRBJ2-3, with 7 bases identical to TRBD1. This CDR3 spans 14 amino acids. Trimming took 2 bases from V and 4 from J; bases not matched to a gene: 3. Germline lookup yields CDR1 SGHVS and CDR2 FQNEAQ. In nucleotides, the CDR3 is TGTGCCAGCAGCTTAAACAGGGGAGCAGATACGCAGTATTTT. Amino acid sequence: CASSLNRGADTQYF.

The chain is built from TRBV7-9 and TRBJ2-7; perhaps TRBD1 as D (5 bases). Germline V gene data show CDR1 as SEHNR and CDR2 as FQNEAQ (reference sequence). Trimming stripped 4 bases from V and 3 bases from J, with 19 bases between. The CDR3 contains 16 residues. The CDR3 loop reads CASSSMAGMNYYEQYF. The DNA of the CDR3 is TGTGCCAGCAGCTCGATGGCAGGGATGAACTACTACGAGCAGTACTTC.

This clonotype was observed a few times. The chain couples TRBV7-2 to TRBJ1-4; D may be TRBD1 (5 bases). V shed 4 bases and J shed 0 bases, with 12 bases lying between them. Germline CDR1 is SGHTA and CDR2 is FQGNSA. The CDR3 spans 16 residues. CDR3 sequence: CASSYGAPTTNEKLFF. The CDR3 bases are TGTGCCAGCAGCTACGGGGCGCCCACAACTAATGAAAAACTGTTTTTT.

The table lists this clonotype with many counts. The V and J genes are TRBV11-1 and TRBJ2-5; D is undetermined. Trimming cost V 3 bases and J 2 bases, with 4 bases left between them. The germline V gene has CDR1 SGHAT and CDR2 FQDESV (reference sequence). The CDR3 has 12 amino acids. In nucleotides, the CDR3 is TGTGCCAGCAGCTTCCAGCAAGAGACCCAGTACTTC. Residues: CASSFQQETQYF.

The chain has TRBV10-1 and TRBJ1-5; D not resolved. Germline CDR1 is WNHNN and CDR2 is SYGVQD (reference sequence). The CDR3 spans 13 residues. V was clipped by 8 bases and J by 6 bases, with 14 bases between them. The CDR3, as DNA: TGCGCCAGCCGTTGGAGTCGGGTTCAGCCCCAGCATTTT. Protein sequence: CASRWSRVQPQHF.

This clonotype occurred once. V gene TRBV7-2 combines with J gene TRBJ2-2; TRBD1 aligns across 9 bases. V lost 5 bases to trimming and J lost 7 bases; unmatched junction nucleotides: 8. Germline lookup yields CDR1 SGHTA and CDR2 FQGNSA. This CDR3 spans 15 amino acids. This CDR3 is CASSPTGGYNGELFF. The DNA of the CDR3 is TGTGCCAGCAGCCCTACAGGGGGCTATAACGGGGAGCTGTTTTTT.

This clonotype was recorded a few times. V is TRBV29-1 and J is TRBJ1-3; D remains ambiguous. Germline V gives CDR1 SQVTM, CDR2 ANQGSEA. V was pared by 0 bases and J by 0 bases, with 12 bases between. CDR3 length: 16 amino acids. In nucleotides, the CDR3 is TGCAGCGTTGAAGATCCCAGGTCCAACTCTGGAAACACCATATATTTT. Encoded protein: CSVEDPRSNSGNTIYF.

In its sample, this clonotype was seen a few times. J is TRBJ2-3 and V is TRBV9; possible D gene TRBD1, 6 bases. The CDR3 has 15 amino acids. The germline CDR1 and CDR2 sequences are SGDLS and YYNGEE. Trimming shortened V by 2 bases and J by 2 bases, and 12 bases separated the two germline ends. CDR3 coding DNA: TGTGCCAGCAGCGTTACAGGGATGAACACAGATACGCAGTATTTT. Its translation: CASSVTGMNTDTQYF.

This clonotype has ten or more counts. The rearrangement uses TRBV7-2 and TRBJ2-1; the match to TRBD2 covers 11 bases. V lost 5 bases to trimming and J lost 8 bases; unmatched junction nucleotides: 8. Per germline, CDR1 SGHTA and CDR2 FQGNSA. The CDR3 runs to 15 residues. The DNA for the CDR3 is TGTGCCAGCAGCAGAACTAGCGGGGGACGGTATGAGCAGTTCTTC. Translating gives CASSRTSGGRYEQFF.

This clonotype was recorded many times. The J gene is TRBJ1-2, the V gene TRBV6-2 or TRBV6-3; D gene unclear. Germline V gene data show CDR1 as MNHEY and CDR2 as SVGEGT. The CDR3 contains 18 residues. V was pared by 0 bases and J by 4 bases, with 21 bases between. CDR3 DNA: TGTGCCAGCAGTTACTCGATTGTTTGGACGGAGGACTTCTATGGCTACACCTTC. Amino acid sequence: CASSYSIVWTEDFYGYTF.

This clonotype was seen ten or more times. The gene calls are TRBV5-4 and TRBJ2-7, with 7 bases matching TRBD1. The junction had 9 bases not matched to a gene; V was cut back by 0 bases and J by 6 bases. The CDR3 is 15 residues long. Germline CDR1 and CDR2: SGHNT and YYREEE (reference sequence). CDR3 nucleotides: TGTGCCAGCAGCTTGGTAAGGGGGCAGTTCACCGAGCAGTACTTC. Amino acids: CASSLVRGQFTEQYF.

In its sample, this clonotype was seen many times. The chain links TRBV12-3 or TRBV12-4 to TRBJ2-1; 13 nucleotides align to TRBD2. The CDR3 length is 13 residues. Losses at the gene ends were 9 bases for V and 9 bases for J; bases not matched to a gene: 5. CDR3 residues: CASGTSGNPEQFF. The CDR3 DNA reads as TGTGCCAGTGGGACTAGCGGGAATCCTGAGCAGTTCTTC.

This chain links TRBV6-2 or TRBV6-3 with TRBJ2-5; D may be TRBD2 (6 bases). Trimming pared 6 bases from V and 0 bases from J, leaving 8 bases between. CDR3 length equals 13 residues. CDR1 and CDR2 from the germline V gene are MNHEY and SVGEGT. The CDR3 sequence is CASRRDYQETQYF. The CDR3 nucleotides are TGTGCCAGCAGACGGGACTACCAAGAGACCCAGTACTTC.

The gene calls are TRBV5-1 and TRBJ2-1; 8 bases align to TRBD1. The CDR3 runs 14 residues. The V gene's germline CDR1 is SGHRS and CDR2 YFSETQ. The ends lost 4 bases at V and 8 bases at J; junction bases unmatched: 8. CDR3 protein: CASSSQGQVYEQFF. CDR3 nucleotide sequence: TGCGCCAGCAGCAGCCAGGGACAGGTTTATGAGCAGTTCTTC.

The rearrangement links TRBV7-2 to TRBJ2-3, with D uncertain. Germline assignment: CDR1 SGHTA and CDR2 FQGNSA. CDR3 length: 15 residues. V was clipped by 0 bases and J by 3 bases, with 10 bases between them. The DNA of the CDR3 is TGTGCCAGCAGCTTAGCACCCCTCAATACAGATACGCAGTATTTT. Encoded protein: CASSLAPLNTDTQYF.